Below, 16 T cell receptor beta chains from the same sample are listed, as sequenced in a study of shared clonotypes between healthy human individuals. The protocol was immunoSEQ multiplex PCR, while the TCRdb copy is restricted to in-frame clones and leaves out a portion. The sample includes about 2.4 million clones, roughly 93% of them seen just once. The specimen was naive CD4+ T cells from PBMCs. Subset meaning: CD45RA+ positively selected. Receptor source: a man younger than 35 in good health. Some clones in this sample may be carry-over from other donors' samples.

The rearrangement joins TRBV28 to TRBJ2-5, with 7 nucleotides matching TRBD2. The CDR3 is made up of 15 amino acids. Germline V gene lookup returns CDR1 MDHEN and CDR2 SYDVKM. The junction had 15 bases not matched to a gene; V was cut back by 5 bases and J by 9 bases. This chain's CDR3 is CASSLGLAVAGAQYF. In DNA form, the CDR3 reads TGTGCCAGCAGTCTCGGTCTAGCGGTAGCCGGGGCCCAGTACTTC.

The chain links TRBV13 to TRBJ1-2; D is ambiguous. Trimming cost V 5 bases and J 2 bases, with 15 bases left between them. The CDR3 runs 15 residues. Germline CDR1 PRHDT, CDR2 FYEKMQ (reference sequence). The CDR3 sequence is CASSPYRERNYGYTF. The CDR3 DNA follows: TGTGCCAGCAGCCCTTACCGGGAGAGAAACTATGGCTACACCTTC.

Turning to this clone: This same CDR3 is encoded by further DNA sequences in the sample. This chain uses TRBV5-1 with TRBJ2-7; 9 bases are shared with TRBD1. CDR1 SGHRS and CDR2 YFSETQ come from the germline V gene. Trimming removed 4 bases from V and 4 bases from J; junction bases left unmatched: 6. The CDR3 consists of 14 residues. The CDR3 DNA is TGCGCCAGCAGCCCCGGGGACAGGGTTTACGAGCAGTACTTC. It specifies CASSPGDRVYEQYF.

This clone was seen only once. This chain links TRBV5-1 with TRBJ1-4; 9 positions match TRBD1. This CDR3 has 16 amino acids. Germline V CDR1 and CDR2: SGHRS, YFSETQ. The V segment lost 2 bases and the J segment 7 bases; nucleotides outside the gene matches: 9. The CDR3 DNA follows: TGCGCCAGCAGCTTAAGGACAGGGGCCGGGGGTGAAAAACTGTTTTTT. Encoded protein: CASSLRTGAGGEKLFF.

This clone appeared a single time. The rearrangement links TRBV6-6 to TRBJ2-3; unclear D gene. Trimming took 6 bases from V and 7 from J, leaving 11 bases between them. Per germline, CDR1 MNHNY and CDR2 SVGAGI (reference sequence). There are 12 residues in the CDR3. CDR3 loop: CASSQKTNTQYF. CDR3 DNA sequence: TGTGCCAGCAGCCAAAAAACCAATACGCAGTATTTT.

The chain is built from TRBV5-1 and TRBJ2-5; D possibly corresponds to TRBD2 (6 bases). Germline CDR1 is SGHRS and CDR2 is YFSETQ. The V and J ends lost 4 bases and 7 bases respectively, with 20 bases between them. This CDR3 contains 15 residues. CDR3 DNA sequence: TGCGCCAGCAGCCCGGGCGGGACGGACTTGTGGACCCAGTACTTC. This codes for CASSPGGTDLWTQYF.

The J gene is TRBJ2-7, the V gene TRBV30; TRBD2 is a possible D gene (5 bases). The CDR3 runs to 12 residues. Germline CDR1 reads GTSNPN; CDR2 reads SVGIG (reference sequence). The V end was cut by 0 bases, the J end by 2 bases, with 5 bases between. The CDR3 protein is CAWSVLAYEQYF. The CDR3 coding sequence is TGTGCCTGGAGTGTACTAGCCTACGAGCAGTACTTC.

The genes are TRBV2 and TRBJ2-7, with no clear D. CDR1 is SNHLY and CDR2 is FYNNEI in the germline V gene. V gave up 8 bases and J gave up 5 bases, with 10 bases separating them. The CDR3 totals 11 residues. The CDR3 protein is CASQTRDEQYF. The CDR3 nucleotides read TGTGCCAGCCAGACCCGGGACGAGCAGTACTTC.

The chain employs TRBV6-5 and TRBJ1-2, with D perhaps TRBD1 (5 bases). CDR1 is MNHEY, CDR2 SVGAGI, per germline. This CDR3 spans 15 amino acids. The germline V and J ends were trimmed by 2 bases and 8 bases, with 18 bases remaining between them. The CDR3 loop reads CASSYRTSGPLGYTF. The CDR3 bases are TGTGCCAGCAGTTACCGAACATCGGGGCCCCTCGGCTACACCTTC.

The CDR3 nucleotides are TGTGCCAGCATGAAGGAGAGTGGGGAAAACATTCAGTACTTC. Protein product: CASMKESGENIQYF. V gene TRBV2 combines with J gene TRBJ2-4; D uncertain. V was shortened by 7 bases and J by 5 bases, with 15 bases between the two germline ends. Per the germline V gene, CDR1 is SNHLY and CDR2 is FYNNEI. There are 14 residues in the CDR3.

The chain employs TRBV11-2 and TRBJ2-3; D could derive from TRBD1 or TRBD2 (6 bases each). CDR3 size: 15 residues. Per germline, CDR1 SGHAT and CDR2 FQNNGV. V lost 4 bases, J lost 2 bases, and 13 bases lay in between. In nucleotides, the CDR3 is TGTGCCAGCAGCTCCCCGGGGGCCCCCACAGATACGCAGTATTTT. It yields the protein CASSSPGAPTDTQYF.

The V call is TRBV2, the J call TRBJ1-5, with TRBD1 as a possible D gene (6 bases). The CDR3 is 16 amino acids. The germline CDR1 and CDR2 sequences are SNHLY and FYNNEI. V was cut by 7 bases and J by 3 bases, with 19 bases left in between. The CDR3 loop is CASTSWGGRNNQPQHF. CDR3 DNA sequence: TGTGCCAGCACTTCCTGGGGGGGGCGGAACAATCAGCCCCAGCATTTT. Using reference TRBV2 and TRBJ1-5 for the parts outside the CDR3, the full variable domain is EPEVTQTPSHQVTQMGQEVILRCVPISNHLYFYWYRQILGQKVEFLVSFYNNEISEKSEIFDDQFSVERPDGSNFTLKIRSTKLEDSAMYFCASTSWGGRNNQPQHFGDGTRLSIL.

The chain is built from TRBV7-3 and TRBJ2-5; no definite D call. Germline V gene sequence: CDR1 SGHTA, CDR2 FQGTGA. The CDR3 loop spans 10 amino acids. Trimming took off 6 bases at V and 4 bases at J, with 3 bases between the two ends. CDR3 in amino acids: CASRGETQYF. The CDR3, as DNA: TGTGCCAGCAGGGGAGAGACCCAGTACTTC.

This chain connects TRBV5-4 to TRBJ2-1; TRBD2 matches 7 bases. Germline-derived CDR1 and CDR2 are SGHNT and YYREEE (reference sequence). The junction had 8 bases not matched to a gene; V was cut back by 7 bases and J by 1 base. This CDR3 has 15 amino acids. CDR3 loop: CASSPLARSYNEQFF. DNA for the CDR3: TGTGCCAGCTCCCCACTAGCGCGATCCTACAATGAGCAGTTCTTC. Supplemented by reference TRBV5-4 and TRBJ2-1, the full variable domain reads ETGVTQSPTHLIKTRGQQVTLRCSSQSGHNTVSWYQQALGQGPQFIFQYYREEENGRGNFPPRFSGLQFPNYSSELNVNALELDDSALYLCASSPLARSYNEQFFGPGTRLTVL.

This chain connects TRBV20-1 to TRBJ2-6; D may be TRBD1 (6 bases). CDR3 length: 10 residues. Germline V gene data show CDR1 as DFQATT and CDR2 as SNEGSKA (reference sequence). Trimming left V 5 bases short and J 14 bases short, with 10 bases between. CDR3 residues: CSALGQFLTF. The CDR3 region has the DNA TGCAGTGCTCTAGGACAGTTCCTGACTTTC.

The gene calls are TRBV7-3 and TRBJ1-5; no firm D call. This CDR3 contains 15 residues. The germline CDR1 and CDR2 sequences are SGHTA and FQGTGA. V was clipped by 1 base and J by 3 bases, with 10 bases between them. The CDR3 region has the DNA TGTGCCAGCAGCTTAAACGGCAACCACAATCAGCCCCAGCATTTT. Its translation: CASSLNGNHNQPQHF.